Sequencing of this TCR beta chain was carried out in a study of CD8+CD57+ T cells in acquired aplastic anemia. The study, taken as a whole, reports: Patients did not significantly differ from controls in CD8+ Simpson's diversity. Patients had around 30 CD8+ CDR3 sequences in common with controls (the shared set).

As to this clonotype: Its target is not known. A much larger clone is a single base away; this may be a read error.

Genomic DNA served as template for TCR beta VDJ and CDR3 profiling. Via MiXCR, TCRdb re-called the reads, giving one row per CDR3 protein. The sample lists some 120,000 distinct CDR3 sequences, about half occurring once. Sequencing input: sorted CD4+, CD8+, or CD8+CD57+ T cells (not recorded which) from PBMCs. This TCR came from a human donor in good health, serving as a control.

This CDR3 is CASRPGRAAGYTF. DNA for the CDR3: TGTGCCAGCAGACCCGGCAGGGCGGCTGGCTACACCTTC. V is TRBV6-2 or TRBV6-3 and J is TRBJ1-2; D may be TRBD1 (5 bases). The germline V gene has CDR1 MNHEY and CDR2 SVGEGT. V was shortened by 6 bases and J by 7 bases, with 15 bases between the two germline ends. The CDR3 is 13 amino acids.